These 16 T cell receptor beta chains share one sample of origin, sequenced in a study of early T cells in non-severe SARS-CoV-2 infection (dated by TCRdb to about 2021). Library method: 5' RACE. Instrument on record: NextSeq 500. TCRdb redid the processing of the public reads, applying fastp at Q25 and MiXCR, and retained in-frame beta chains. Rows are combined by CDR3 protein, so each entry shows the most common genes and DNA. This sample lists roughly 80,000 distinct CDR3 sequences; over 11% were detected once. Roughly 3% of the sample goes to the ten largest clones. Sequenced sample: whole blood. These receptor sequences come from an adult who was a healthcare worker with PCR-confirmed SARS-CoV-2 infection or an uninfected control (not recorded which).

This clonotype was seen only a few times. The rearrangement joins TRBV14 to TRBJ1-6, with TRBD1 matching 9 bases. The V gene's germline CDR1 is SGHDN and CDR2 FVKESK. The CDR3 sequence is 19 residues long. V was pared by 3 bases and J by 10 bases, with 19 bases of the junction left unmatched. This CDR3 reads CASSHRAGTGFFGESPLHF. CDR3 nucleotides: TGTGCCAGCAGCCACAGAGCCGGGACAGGGTTCTTTGGAGAATCACCCCTCCACTTT.

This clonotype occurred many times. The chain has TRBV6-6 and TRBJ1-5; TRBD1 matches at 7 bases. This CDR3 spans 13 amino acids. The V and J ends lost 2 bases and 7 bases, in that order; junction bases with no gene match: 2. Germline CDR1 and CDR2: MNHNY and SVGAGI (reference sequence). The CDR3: CASSYQGGQPQHF. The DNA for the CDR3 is TGTGCCAGCAGTTACCAGGGGGGGCAGCCCCAGCATTTT.

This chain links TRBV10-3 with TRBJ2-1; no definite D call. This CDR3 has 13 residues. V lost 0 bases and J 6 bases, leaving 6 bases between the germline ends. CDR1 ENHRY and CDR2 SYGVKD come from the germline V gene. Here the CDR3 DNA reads TGTGCCATCAGTGAGTCGGTTGTCAATGAGCAGTTCTTC. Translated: CAISESVVNEQFF.

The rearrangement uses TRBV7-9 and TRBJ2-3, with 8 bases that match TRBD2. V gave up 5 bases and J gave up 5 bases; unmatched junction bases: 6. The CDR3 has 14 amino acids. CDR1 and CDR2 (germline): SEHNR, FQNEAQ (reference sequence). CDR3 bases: TGTGCCAGCAGCCTCTTAGCGGGGCGAGATACGCAGTATTTT. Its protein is CASSLLAGRDTQYF. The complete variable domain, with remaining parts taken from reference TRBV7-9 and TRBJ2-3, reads DTGVSQNPRHKITKRGQNVTFRCDPISEHNRLYWYRQTLGQGPEFLTYFQNEAQLEKSRLLSDRFSAERPKGSFSTLEIQRTEQGDSAMYLCASSLLAGRDTQYFGPGTRLTVL.

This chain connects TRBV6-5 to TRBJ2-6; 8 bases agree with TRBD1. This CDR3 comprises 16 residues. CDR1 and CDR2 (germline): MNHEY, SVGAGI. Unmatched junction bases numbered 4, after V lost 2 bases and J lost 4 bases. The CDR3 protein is CASSYDRGKGANVLTF. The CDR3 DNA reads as TGTGCCAGCAGTTACGACAGGGGCAAGGGGGCCAACGTCCTGACTTTC.

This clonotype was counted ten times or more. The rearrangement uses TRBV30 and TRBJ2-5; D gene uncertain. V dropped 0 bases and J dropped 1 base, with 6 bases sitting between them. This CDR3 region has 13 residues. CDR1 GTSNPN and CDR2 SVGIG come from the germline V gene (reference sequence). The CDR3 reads CAWSVLSQETQYF. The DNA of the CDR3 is TGTGCCTGGAGTGTACTCAGCCAAGAGACCCAGTACTTC.

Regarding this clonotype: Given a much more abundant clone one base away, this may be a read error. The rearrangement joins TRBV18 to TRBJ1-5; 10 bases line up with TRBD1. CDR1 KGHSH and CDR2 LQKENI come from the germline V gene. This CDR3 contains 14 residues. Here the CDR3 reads CASTPGTGDRPQHF. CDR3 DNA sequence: TGTGCCAGCACACCCGGGACAGGGGATCGGCCCCAGCATTTT.

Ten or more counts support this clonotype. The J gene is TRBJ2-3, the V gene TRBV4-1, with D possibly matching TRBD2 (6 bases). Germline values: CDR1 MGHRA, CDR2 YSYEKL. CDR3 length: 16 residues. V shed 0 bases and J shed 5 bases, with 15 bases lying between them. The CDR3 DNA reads TGCGCCAGCAGCCAAGAAAAGGGGCCGGGAGTAGATACGCAGTATTTT. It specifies CASSQEKGPGVDTQYF.

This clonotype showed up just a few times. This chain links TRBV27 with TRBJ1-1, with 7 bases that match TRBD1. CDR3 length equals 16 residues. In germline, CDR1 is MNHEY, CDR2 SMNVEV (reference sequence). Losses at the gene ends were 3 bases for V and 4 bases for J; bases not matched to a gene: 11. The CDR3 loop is CASSLTGNPSFTEAFF. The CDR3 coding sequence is TGTGCCAGCAGTTTGACAGGGAACCCATCTTTCACTGAAGCTTTCTTT.

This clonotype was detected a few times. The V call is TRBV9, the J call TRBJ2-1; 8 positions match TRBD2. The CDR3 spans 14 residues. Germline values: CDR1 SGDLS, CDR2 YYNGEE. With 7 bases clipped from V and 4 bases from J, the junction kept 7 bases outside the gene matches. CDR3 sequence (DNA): TGTGCCAGCGCCCCCCGCGGGAGGTACAATGAGCAGTTCTTC. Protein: CASAPRGRYNEQFF.

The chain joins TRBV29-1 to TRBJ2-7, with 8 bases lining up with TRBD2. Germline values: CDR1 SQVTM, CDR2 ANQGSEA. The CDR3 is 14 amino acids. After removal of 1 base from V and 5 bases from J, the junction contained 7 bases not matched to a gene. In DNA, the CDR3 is TGCAGCGTTGAAGGCATCGCGGGAGGAGACGAGCAGTACTTC. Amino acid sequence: CSVEGIAGGDEQYF.

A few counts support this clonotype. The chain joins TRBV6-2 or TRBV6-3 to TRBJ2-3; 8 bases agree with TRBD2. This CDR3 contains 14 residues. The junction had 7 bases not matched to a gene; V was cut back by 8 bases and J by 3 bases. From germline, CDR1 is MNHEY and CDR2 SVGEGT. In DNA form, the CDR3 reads TGTGCCAGCGACCCAGCGGGAGAAACAGATACGCAGTATTTT. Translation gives CASDPAGETDTQYF.

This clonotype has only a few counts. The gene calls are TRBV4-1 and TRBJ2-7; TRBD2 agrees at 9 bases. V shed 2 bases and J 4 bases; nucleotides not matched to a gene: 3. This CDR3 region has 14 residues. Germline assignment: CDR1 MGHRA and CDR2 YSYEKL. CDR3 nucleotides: TGCGCCAGCAGCCAATCAACTAGCGGGTACGAGCAGTACTTC. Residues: CASSQSTSGYEQYF.

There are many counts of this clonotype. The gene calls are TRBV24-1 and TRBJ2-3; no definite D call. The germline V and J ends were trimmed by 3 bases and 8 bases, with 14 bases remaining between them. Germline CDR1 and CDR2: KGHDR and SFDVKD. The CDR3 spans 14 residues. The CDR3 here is CATSDPSRVSTQYF. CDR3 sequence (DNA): TGTGCCACCAGTGATCCTTCTAGGGTTAGTACGCAGTATTTT.

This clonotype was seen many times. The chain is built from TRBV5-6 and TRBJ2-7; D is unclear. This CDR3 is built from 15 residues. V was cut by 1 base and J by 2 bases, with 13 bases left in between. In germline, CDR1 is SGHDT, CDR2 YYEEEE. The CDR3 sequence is CASSLWADGPYEQYF. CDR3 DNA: TGTGCCAGCAGCTTGTGGGCAGACGGACCCTACGAGCAGTACTTC.

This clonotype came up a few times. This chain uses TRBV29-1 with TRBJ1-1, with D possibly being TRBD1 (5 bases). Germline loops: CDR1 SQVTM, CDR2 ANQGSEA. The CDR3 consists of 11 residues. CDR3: CRGVWGAEAFF. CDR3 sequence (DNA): TGCAGGGGGGTATGGGGCGCTGAAGCTTTCTTT.